The present TCR beta chain was sequenced within a study of T cell responses to AZD1222 COVID-19 vaccine. Study-wide results and caveats: Spike-specific TCR breadth and depth rose after two AZD1222 doses. Regions 160-218 and 743-854 dominated among vaccine-associated CD4 TCRs spanning spike. Clonal diversity was possibly underestimated; the donors were predominantly white British and more often female.

Measured with immunoSEQ multiplex PCR; TCRdb has only the in-frame clones, and not every one. The data contain over 120,000 clones, 70% to 90% of them singletons. Germline-derived CDR1 and CDR2 are KGHSH and LQKENI. CDR3 length: 15 residues. V was pared by 6 bases and J by 4 bases, with 11 bases of the junction left unmatched. In its sample, this clone was seen a few times. Antigen unknown. The V and J genes are TRBV18 and TRBJ1-2; TRBD1 matches 7 bases. The source is an adult who received the MenACWY meningococcal vaccine as a control. Sample: peripheral blood, taken 28 days after the second dose of the MenACWY control vaccine. This CDR3 reads CASSTRQGGSYGYTF. CDR3 DNA: TGTGCCAGCTCTACTCGACAGGGAGGAAGCTATGGCTACACCTTC.